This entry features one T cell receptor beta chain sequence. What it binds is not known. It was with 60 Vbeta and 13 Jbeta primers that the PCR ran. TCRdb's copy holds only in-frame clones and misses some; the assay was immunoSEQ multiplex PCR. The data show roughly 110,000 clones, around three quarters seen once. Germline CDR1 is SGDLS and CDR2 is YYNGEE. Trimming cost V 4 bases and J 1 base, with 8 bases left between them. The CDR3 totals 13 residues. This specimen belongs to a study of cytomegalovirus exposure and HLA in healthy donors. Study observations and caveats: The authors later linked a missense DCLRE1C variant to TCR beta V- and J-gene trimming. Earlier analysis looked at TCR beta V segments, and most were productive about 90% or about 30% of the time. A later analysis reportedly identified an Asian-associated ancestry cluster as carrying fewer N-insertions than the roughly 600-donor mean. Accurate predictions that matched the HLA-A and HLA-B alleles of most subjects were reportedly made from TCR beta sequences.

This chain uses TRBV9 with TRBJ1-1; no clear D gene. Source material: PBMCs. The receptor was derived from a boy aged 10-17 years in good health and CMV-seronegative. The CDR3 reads CASSKGGNTEAFF. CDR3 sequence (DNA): TGTGCCAGCAGCAAGGGAGGGAACACTGAAGCTTTCTTT. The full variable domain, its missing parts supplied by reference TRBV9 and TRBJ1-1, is DSGVTQTPKHLITATGQRVTLRCSPRSGDLSVYWYQQSLDQGLQFLIQYYNGEERAKGNILERFSAQQFPDLHSELNLSSLELGDSALYFCASSKGGNTEAFFGQGTRLTVV.